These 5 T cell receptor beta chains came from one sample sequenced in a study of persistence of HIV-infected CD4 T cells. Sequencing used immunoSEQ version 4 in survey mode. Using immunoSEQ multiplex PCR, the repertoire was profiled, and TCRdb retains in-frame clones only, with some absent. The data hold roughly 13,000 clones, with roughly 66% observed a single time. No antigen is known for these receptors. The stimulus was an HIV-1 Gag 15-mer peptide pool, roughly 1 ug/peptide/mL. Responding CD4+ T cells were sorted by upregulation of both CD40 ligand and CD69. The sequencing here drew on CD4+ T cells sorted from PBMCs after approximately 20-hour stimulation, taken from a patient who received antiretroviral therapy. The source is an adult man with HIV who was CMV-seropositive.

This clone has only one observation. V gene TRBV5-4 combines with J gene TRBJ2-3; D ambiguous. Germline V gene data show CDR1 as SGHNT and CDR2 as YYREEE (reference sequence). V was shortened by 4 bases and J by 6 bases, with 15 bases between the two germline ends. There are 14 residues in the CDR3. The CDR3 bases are TGTGCCAGCAGCCCCCGGGCCCCGCTGGATACGCAGTATTTT. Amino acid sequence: CASSPRAPLDTQYF.

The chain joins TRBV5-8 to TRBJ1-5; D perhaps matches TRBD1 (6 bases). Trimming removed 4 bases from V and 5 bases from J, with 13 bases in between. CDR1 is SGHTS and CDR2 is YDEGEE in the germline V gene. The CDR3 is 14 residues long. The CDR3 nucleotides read TGTGCCAGCAGCCGAGGGGGGGTTGATCAGCCCCAGCATTTT. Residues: CASSRGGVDQPQHF.

In DNA form, the CDR3 reads TGTGCCAGCAGCCAAGATCGTCGCGAGACCCAGTACTTC. Amino acid sequence: CASSQDRRETQYF. The chain is built from TRBV4-2 and TRBJ2-5; D is uncertain. V lost 0 bases and J 5 bases, leaving 7 bases between the germline ends. The CDR3 spans 13 residues. CDR1 and CDR2 (germline): LGHNA, YNFKEQ.

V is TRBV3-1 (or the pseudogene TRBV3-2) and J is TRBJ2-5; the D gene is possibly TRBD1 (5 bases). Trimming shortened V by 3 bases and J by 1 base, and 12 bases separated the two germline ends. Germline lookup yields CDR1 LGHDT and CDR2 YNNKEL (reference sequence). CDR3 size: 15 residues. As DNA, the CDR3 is TGTGCCAGCAGCCAGCCGACAGTCACCCAAGAGACCCAGTACTTC. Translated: CASSQPTVTQETQYF.

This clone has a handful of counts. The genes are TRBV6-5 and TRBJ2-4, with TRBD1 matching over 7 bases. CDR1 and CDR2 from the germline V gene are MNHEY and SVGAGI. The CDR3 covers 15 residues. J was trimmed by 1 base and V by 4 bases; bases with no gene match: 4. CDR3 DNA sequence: TGTGCCAGCAGTTTCCGACAGGGTGCCAAAAACATTCAGTACTTC. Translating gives CASSFRQGAKNIQYF.